This T cell receptor beta chain was recovered during a study of OX40 agonist ivuxolimab in advanced cancers. On the study more broadly: Three dose-escalation patients had partial responses: one with hepatocellular carcinoma and two with cutaneous melanoma.

As concerns this clone: Its antigen is currently unknown.

The CDR3 runs to 15 residues. The germline gives CDR1 SNHLY, CDR2 FYNNEI. Unmatched junction bases numbered 6, after V lost 6 bases and J lost 6 bases. Overall study results and limits: More expanded clones were seen, on average, in CD8+ T cells than in CD4+. By week 6 at 0.1 to 3.0 mg/kg, blood CD4+ and CD8+ T cells had expanded clonally.

The method was immunoSEQ multiplex PCR; TCRdb's version includes in-frame clones alone and lacks a portion of them. The data hold under 30,000 clones, with about four fifths observed a single time. J is TRBJ1-4 and V is TRBV2, with 11 bases lining up with TRBD1. Specimen: CD4+ or CD8+ T cells sorted from blood, collected in a trial of the OX40 agonist ivuxolimab. This TCR came from an adult with an advanced solid tumor such as melanoma, head and neck, liver or kidney cancer. CDR3 nucleotide sequence: TGTGCCAGCAGCCCCGGACAGGGGGCTTATGAAAAACTGTTTTTT. Protein sequence: CASSPGQGAYEKLFF. Full variable domain (remainder filled in from reference TRBV2 and TRBJ1-4): EPEVTQTPSHQVTQMGQEVILRCVPISNHLYFYWYRQILGQKVEFLVSFYNNEISEKSEIFDDQFSVERPDGSNFTLKIRSTKLEDSAMYFCASSPGQGAYEKLFFGSGTQLSVL.